This T cell receptor beta chain appears in the sequencing data of a study of human T cells and chemical hapten exposure. Notes on the study in general: All donors were alopecia patients, so their immunity may differ from that of healthy people.

The CDR3 contains 17 residues. Germline CDR1 SGHTA, CDR2 FQGNSA. V was trimmed by 5 bases and J by 0 bases, leaving 18 bases between them. TCRdb ran MiXCR on the RACE reads and lists one entry per CDR3 protein. The table lists approximately 110,000 distinct CDR3 sequences, 9.2% of them singletons. This clonotype was counted only a few times. Its target is not known. Time point in this sample: patch test 2, 6 weeks after DPC sensitization. The treatment is: therapeutic diphenylcyclopropenone sensitization with weekly scalp DPC. Blood was collected ahead of every patch test applied. The sequence came from a woman in her thirties or forties with alopecia areata. Some clones in this sample may be carry-over from other donors' samples. The source material was whole blood, sampled in connection with sensitization to the hapten diphenylcyclopropenone (DPC). V usage is TRBV7-2 and J usage is TRBJ2-3; possibly TRBD2 for D (6 bases). DNA for the CDR3: TGTGCCAGCAGCACCCGGGGTAGCGGTGCTAGCACAGATACGCAGTATTTT. Protein: CASSTRGSGASTDTQYF.